The 26 T cell receptor beta chains below were found in one sample sequenced in a study of blood T cell repertoires in COVID-19. Here immunoSEQ multiplex PCR was the method, and the copy in TCRdb shows in-frame clones only, minus some. The table includes 260,000 or so clones, 80% to 90% detected once. The sample taken for sequencing was peripheral blood. These receptors all come from a woman at least 80 years old with COVID-19, enrolled during active disease.

This chain connects TRBV28 to TRBJ2-1; 10 bases fit TRBD2. The germline CDR1 and CDR2 sequences are MDHEN and SYDVKM. The length of the CDR3 is 16 residues. J lost 8 bases, V lost 4 bases, and 11 bases had no gene match. The CDR3 coding sequence is TGTGCCAGCAGTTCCACCGGGACTAGCGTCCCTCATGAGCAGTTCTTC. This codes for CASSSTGTSVPHEQFF.

The rearrangement links TRBV2 to TRBJ2-5; 7 nucleotides match TRBD1. J gave up 4 bases and V 5 bases, and 10 bases lay outside the gene matches. The CDR3 is 15 residues long. Germline lookup yields CDR1 SNHLY and CDR2 FYNNEI. CDR3 sequence: CASSPSGTVAETQYF. CDR3 in DNA: TGTGCCAGCAGTCCTTCCGGGACAGTCGCAGAGACCCAGTACTTC.

For the CDR3, the DNA is TGTGCCAGCAGAAGGGACAGGCGGACTAGCGGGAGGGCCAGCAATGAGCAGTTCTTC. This translates into CASRRDRRTSGRASNEQFF. V and J are TRBV27 and TRBJ2-1, with TRBD2 identical over 15 bases. The CDR3 has 19 residues. The V gene end was trimmed by 6 bases and the J gene end by 6 bases; junction bases not matched to a gene: 15. Germline CDR1 is MNHEY and CDR2 is SMNVEV (reference sequence).

The chain joins TRBV15 to TRBJ2-1; D is unclear. The CDR3 totals 14 residues. Germline V gene lookup returns CDR1 LNHNV and CDR2 YYDKDF (reference sequence). V lost 1 base and J lost 7, with 11 bases in between. The CDR3 nucleotides are TGTGCCACCAGCAGAGGATTAAGAGCGAATGAGCAGTTCTTC. Translation: CATSRGLRANEQFF.

In nucleotides, the CDR3 is TGCAGCGTCCTCGCTGAGCAAAAACTGTTTTTT. It codes for CSVLAEQKLFF. This chain links TRBV29-1 with TRBJ1-4; no firm D call. Trimming stripped 6 bases from V and 9 bases from J, with 11 bases between. This CDR3 has 11 residues. CDR1 and CDR2 from the germline V gene are SQVTM and ANQGSEA.

This clone was observed a few times. The chain is built from TRBV19 and TRBJ2-5; possible D gene TRBD2, 6 bases. V was clipped by 3 bases and J by 7 bases, with 15 bases between them. The CDR3 runs to 14 residues. From germline, CDR1 is LNHDA and CDR2 SQIVND (reference sequence). This CDR3 is CASSIDGGGRTQYF. CDR3 nucleotide sequence: TGTGCCAGTAGTATCGACGGGGGAGGACGGACCCAGTACTTC.

The chain couples TRBV4-3 to TRBJ1-1; tentative D call: TRBD1 (5 bases). Germline CDR1 LGHNA, CDR2 YSLEER. The CDR3 spans 14 residues. Trimming left V 5 bases short and J 0 bases short, with 10 bases between. CDR3 sequence reads: CASSLQALNTEAFF. CDR3 nucleotides: TGCGCCAGCAGCTTACAGGCATTGAACACTGAAGCTTTCTTT.

This clone was counted once. The genes are TRBV30 and TRBJ1-6, with 8 bases aligning to TRBD1. The junction had 7 bases not matched to a gene; V was cut back by 5 bases and J by 10 bases. There are 13 residues in the CDR3. From germline, CDR1 is GTSNPN and CDR2 SVGIG (reference sequence). Here the CDR3 DNA reads TGTGCCTGGGGGGGACAGGCGGTGTCACCCCTCCACTTT. It translates to CAWGGQAVSPLHF.

As regards this clone: Distinct nucleotide sequences in the sample also encode this CDR3. V is TRBV30 and J is TRBJ1-5; tentative D call: TRBD1 (6 bases). The V gene lost 0 bases and the J gene lost 6 bases, with 9 bases spanning the gap. In germline, CDR1 is GTSNPN, CDR2 SVGIG (reference sequence). The CDR3 covers 13 residues. Here the CDR3 reads CAWSVQGGQPQHF. The CDR3 DNA reads as TGTGCCTGGAGTGTACAAGGGGGTCAGCCCCAGCATTTT. Using reference TRBV30 and TRBJ1-5 for the parts outside the CDR3, the full variable domain is SQTIHQWPATLVQPVGSPLSLECTVEGTSNPNLYWYRQAAGRGLQLLFYSVGIGQISSEVPQNLSASRPQDRQFILSSKKLLLSDSGFYLCAWSVQGGQPQHFGDGTRLSIL.

The chain uses TRBV15 and TRBJ2-5; D is unclear. V lost 0 bases, J lost 5 bases, and 13 bases lay in between. The CDR3 has 15 residues. The germline gives CDR1 LNHNV, CDR2 YYDKDF (reference sequence). The chain's CDR3 is CATSRDVVGWETQYF. DNA of the CDR3: TGTGCCACCAGCAGAGATGTGGTCGGGTGGGAGACCCAGTACTTC.

J is TRBJ2-5 and V is TRBV7-9; D unclear. The ends were cut back, 3 bases at V and 1 base at J, with 6 bases in the middle. This CDR3 contains 13 residues. From germline, CDR1 is SEHNR and CDR2 FQNEAQ (reference sequence). This CDR3 is CASSFGPQETQYF. As DNA, the CDR3 is TGTGCCAGCAGCTTTGGGCCCCAAGAGACCCAGTACTTC. The variable domain in full, completed from reference TRBV7-9 and TRBJ2-5, reads DTGVSQNPRHKITKRGQNVTFRCDPISEHNRLYWYRQTLGQGPEFLTYFQNEAQLEKSRLLSDRFSAERPKGSFSTLEIQRTEQGDSAMYLCASSFGPQETQYFGPGTRLLVL.

The rearrangement links TRBV19 to TRBJ1-4, with a weak D call TRBD1 (6 bases). The germline V gene encodes CDR1 LNHDA and CDR2 SQIVND (reference sequence). The CDR3 sequence is 13 residues long. The V gene lost 6 bases and the J gene lost 8 bases, with 13 bases spanning the gap. CDR3 sequence (DNA): TGTGCCAGTAGCCGCGGGGGCGGCGAAAAACTGTTTTTT. It translates to CASSRGGGEKLFF. Full variable domain (outside the CDR3, taken from reference TRBV19 and TRBJ1-4): DGGITQSPKYLFRKEGQNVTLSCEQNLNHDAMYWYRQDPGQGLRLIYYSQIVNDFQKGDIAEGYSVSREKKESFPLTVTSAQKNPTAFYLCASSRGGGEKLFFGSGTQLSVL.

The CDR3 coding sequence is TGTGCCAGCAGTGCTCCGACTAGCGGGAGAGGCTACGAGCAGTACTTC. Residues: CASSAPTSGRGYEQYF. The chain employs TRBV6-1 and TRBJ2-7, with TRBD2 identical over 12 bases. Per the germline V gene, CDR1 is MNHNS and CDR2 is SASEGT. The CDR3 totals 16 residues. V trimming: 4 bases; J trimming: 3 bases; junction bases outside the gene matches: 7.

The V and J genes are TRBV7-2 and TRBJ1-4, with TRBD1 as a possible D gene (6 bases). Germline CDR1 reads SGHTA; CDR2 reads FQGNSA. The CDR3 is made up of 15 amino acids. The V end was cut by 5 bases, the J end by 0 bases, with 10 bases between. The CDR3 nucleotides are TGTGCCAGCAGCCCCGGACAGACAACTAATGAAAAACTGTTTTTT. Protein sequence: CASSPGQTTNEKLFF.

J is TRBJ1-1 and V is TRBV19; a weak D match, TRBD1 (6 bases). Trimming took 4 bases from V and 5 from J, leaving 14 bases between them. Per germline, CDR1 LNHDA and CDR2 SQIVND (reference sequence). CDR3 length equals 14 residues. The DNA of the CDR3 is TGTGCCAGTAGTACCGACAGGTTCGGGACTGAAGCTTTCTTT. It specifies CASSTDRFGTEAFF. Full variable domain (rest looked up from reference TRBV19 and TRBJ1-1): DGGITQSPKYLFRKEGQNVTLSCEQNLNHDAMYWYRQDPGQGLRLIYYSQIVNDFQKGDIAEGYSVSREKKESFPLTVTSAQKNPTAFYLCASSTDRFGTEAFFGQGTRLTVV.

The chain employs TRBV28 and TRBJ2-7, with TRBD2 matching over 10 bases. CDR3 length: 14 residues. In germline, CDR1 is MDHEN, CDR2 SYDVKM. J lost 5 bases, V lost 5 bases, and 6 bases had no gene match. The CDR3 DNA follows: TGTGCCAGCAGTATTAGCGGGAGGAGGCACGAGCAGTACTTC. It translates to CASSISGRRHEQYF. The variable domain in full, with the rest retrieved from reference TRBV28 and TRBJ2-7, is DVKVTQSSRYLVKRTGEKVFLECVQDMDHENMFWYRQDPGLGLRLIYFSYDVKMKEKGDIPEGYSVSREKKERFSLILESASTNQTSMYLCASSISGRRHEQYFGPGTRLTVT.

The chain employs TRBV27 and TRBJ2-3, with D perhaps TRBD1 (6 bases). The V gene lost 2 bases and the J gene lost 0 bases, with 12 bases spanning the gap. The CDR3 covers 16 residues. The V gene's germline CDR1 is MNHEY and CDR2 SMNVEV (reference sequence). DNA for the CDR3: TGTGCCAGCAGTTTAAGAGGGGGATTGAGCACAGATACGCAGTATTTT. Protein sequence: CASSLRGGLSTDTQYF.

The chain links TRBV7-9 to TRBJ2-1; tentative D call: TRBD2 (5 bases). CDR3 length: 15 amino acids. Germline V lookup: CDR1 SEHNR, CDR2 FQNEAQ (reference sequence). V dropped 1 base and J dropped 7 bases, with 14 bases sitting between them. CDR3 in amino acids: CASSLGGSPGNEQFF. In nucleotides, the CDR3 is TGTGCCAGCAGCTTAGGCGGCTCCCCGGGGAATGAGCAGTTCTTC.

In its sample, this clone was seen once. The chain uses TRBV5-1 and TRBJ2-7, with a weak D call TRBD1 (6 bases). Trimming shortened V by 7 bases and J by 3 bases, and 17 bases separated the two germline ends. This CDR3 is built from 14 residues. The germline gives CDR1 SGHRS, CDR2 YFSETQ. The CDR3 is CASARAGEGYEQYF. Here the CDR3 DNA reads TGCGCCAGCGCGCGGGCAGGGGAAGGCTACGAGCAGTACTTC.

The V gene is TRBV5-6, the J gene TRBJ2-7; no definite D call. This CDR3 comprises 12 residues. Germline V lookup: CDR1 SGHDT, CDR2 YYEEEE. The ends were cut back, 2 bases at V and 4 bases at J, with 7 bases in the middle. CDR3 region: CASSFLRYEQYF. CDR3 DNA sequence: TGTGCCAGCAGCTTTTTGAGGTACGAGCAGTACTTC.

The CDR3 DNA follows: TGTGCCAGCACCCGCGACTTTAACAATGAGCAGTTCTTC. Its protein product is CASTRDFNNEQFF. J is TRBJ2-1 and V is TRBV6-5; D gene ambiguous. Germline loops: CDR1 MNHEY, CDR2 SVGAGI. The germline V and J ends were trimmed by 7 bases and 5 bases, with 12 bases remaining between them. The CDR3 length is 13 residues.

The chain employs TRBV9 and TRBJ1-2; tentatively, D is TRBD1 (6 bases). Looked up from germline, CDR1 is SGDLS and CDR2 is YYNGEE. The length of the CDR3 is 15 residues. Deletions cut 6 bases from V and 6 bases from J, with 21 bases between. The CDR3 region has the DNA TGTGCCAGCACGCGACAGGCCTTCTTAAGGGATGGCTACACCTTC. As protein: CASTRQAFLRDGYTF. The variable domain in full, with the rest retrieved from reference TRBV9 and TRBJ1-2, is DSGVTQTPKHLITATGQRVTLRCSPRSGDLSVYWYQQSLDQGLQFLIQYYNGEERAKGNILERFSAQQFPDLHSELNLSSLELGDSALYFCASTRQAFLRDGYTFGSGTRLTVV.

There are a few counts of this clone. The chain employs TRBV5-1 and TRBJ2-7, with 11 bases aligning to TRBD2. The CDR3 has 16 amino acids. Germline lookup yields CDR1 SGHRS and CDR2 YFSETQ. After removal of 0 bases from V and 3 bases from J, the junction contained 5 bases not matched to a gene. The CDR3 region is CASSLVAGGGLYEQYF. CDR3 coding DNA: TGCGCCAGCAGCTTGGTAGCGGGAGGGGGCCTCTACGAGCAGTACTTC. Full variable domain (missing parts from reference TRBV5-1 and TRBJ2-7): KAGVTQTPRYLIKTRGQQVTLSCSPISGHRSVSWYQQTPGQGLQFLFEYFSETQRNKGNFPGRFSGRQFSNSRSEMNVSTLELGDSALYLCASSLVAGGGLYEQYFGPGTRLTVT.

This clone was found once. This sample includes further DNA sequences coding for the same CDR3. The DNA of the CDR3 is TGCGCCAGCAGCCTGGTAGCGGGAACTTACGAGCAGTACTTC. This codes for CASSLVAGTYEQYF. V and J are TRBV5-1 and TRBJ2-7; 8 bases fit TRBD2. The CDR3 is 14 amino acids. The V gene end was trimmed by 4 bases and the J gene end by 4 bases; junction bases not matched to a gene: 7. The germline gives CDR1 SGHRS, CDR2 YFSETQ.

V is TRBV27 and J is TRBJ1-5; D is unclear. The CDR3 totals 15 residues. The V and J ends lost 5 bases and 5 bases respectively, with 16 bases between them. Germline V CDR1 and CDR2: MNHEY, SMNVEV (reference sequence). DNA of the CDR3: TGTGCCAGCAGTCCTGGACTATTACGCGATCAGCCCCAGCATTTT. The encoded protein is CASSPGLLRDQPQHF.

This chain links TRBV9 with TRBJ2-7, with 14 bases lining up with TRBD2. From germline, CDR1 is SGDLS and CDR2 YYNGEE. CDR3 length: 18 residues. The ends lost 4 bases at V and 0 bases at J; junction bases unmatched: 9. The CDR3 sequence is CASSPQTSGRASSYEQYF. The CDR3 DNA follows: TGTGCCAGCAGCCCACAGACTAGCGGGAGGGCGAGCTCCTACGAGCAGTACTTC.